A single sample gave rise to the 25 T cell receptor beta chains below, sequenced in a study of spatial heterogeneity in lung cancer. Noted time point: blood at routine non-recurrence follow-up after resection. TCRdb fed the 5' RACE reads into MiXCR, producing one record per CDR3 protein. Among about 100,000 distinct CDR3 sequences, just under 20% were seen once, and the ten largest hold 21%. Sequencing was performed on PBMCs, taken at follow-up. The receptors derive from a male donor with early-stage non-small cell lung cancer.

This clonotype has just a few counts. The chain couples TRBV12-3 or TRBV12-4 to TRBJ2-1, with D hard to call. The V end was cut by 5 bases, the J end by 8 bases, with 13 bases between. This CDR3 region has 13 residues. This chain's CDR3 is CASSPDHSDEQFF. CDR3 nucleotides: TGTGCCAGCAGTCCGGACCACAGCGATGAGCAGTTCTTC.

The chain combines TRBV11-1 with TRBJ2-7; D unclear. The length of the CDR3 is 14 residues. V was trimmed by 0 bases and J by 0 bases, leaving 6 bases between them. Germline V gene lookup returns CDR1 SGHAT and CDR2 FQDESV (reference sequence). The CDR3 nucleotides are TGTGCCAGCAGCTTAGCCATCTCCTCCTACGAGCAGTACTTC. Amino acid sequence: CASSLAISSYEQYF.

This clonotype was observed a handful of times. J is TRBJ2-1 and V is TRBV7-2; 10 bases are shared with TRBD2. V was pared by 5 bases and J by 10 bases, with 8 bases of the junction left unmatched. CDR1 is SGHTA, CDR2 FQGNSA, per germline. This CDR3 contains 14 residues. This CDR3 is CASSRGTSDTEQFF. The CDR3 nucleotides read TGTGCCAGCAGCCGGGGGACTAGCGACACGGAGCAGTTCTTC.

This clonotype appeared many times. The chain recombines TRBV29-1 with TRBJ2-7, with D unresolved. In germline, CDR1 is SQVTM, CDR2 ANQGSEA. Trimming took off 6 bases at V and 2 bases at J, with 8 bases between the two ends. The CDR3 runs to 11 residues. In DNA, the CDR3 is TGCAGCGTGGACGATACCTACGAGCAGTACTTC. It encodes CSVDDTYEQYF.

V gene TRBV10-3 combines with J gene TRBJ2-7; D is undetermined. Looked up from germline, CDR1 is ENHRY and CDR2 is SYGVKD. The V end lost 8 bases, the J end lost 4 bases, and 18 bases lay between the germline ends. This CDR3 has 14 amino acids. The CDR3 region is CAISKGQNQYEQYV. CDR3 nucleotide sequence: TGTGCCATCTCTAAGGGCCAAAACCAGTACGAGCAGTACGTC.

This clonotype occurred a few times. This sequence joins TRBV7-2 and TRBJ2-2; D gene ambiguous. Trimming pared 5 bases from V and 4 bases from J, leaving 5 bases between. The CDR3 has 12 amino acids. Germline lookup yields CDR1 SGHTA and CDR2 FQGNSA. The CDR3 DNA is TGTGCCAGCAGCCCCTCCACCGGGGAGCTGTTTTTT. This translates into CASSPSTGELFF.

This clonotype has at least ten counts. This chain connects TRBV14 to TRBJ1-1; D remains unclear. Germline assignment: CDR1 SGHDN and CDR2 FVKESK. V was trimmed by 1 base and J by 1 base, leaving 13 bases between them. The CDR3 has 16 amino acids. The CDR3 is CASSQVGDTSNTEAFF. CDR3 bases: TGTGCCAGCAGCCAAGTTGGTGACACCTCGAACACTGAAGCTTTCTTT.

V gene TRBV5-1 combines with J gene TRBJ2-1; D unresolved. V lost 6 bases and J lost 9, with 19 bases in between. CDR3 length equals 14 residues. Per germline, CDR1 SGHRS and CDR2 YFSETQ. In DNA, the CDR3 is TGCGCCAGCAACCTCCACCCGGGTGCGGTTGAGCAGTTCTTC. Translated, it gives CASNLHPGAVEQFF.

There are a few counts of this clonotype. This sequence joins TRBV7-2 and TRBJ2-6; D is unresolved. The CDR3 extends over 15 amino acids. From germline, CDR1 is SGHTA and CDR2 FQGNSA. V lost 6 bases, J lost 5 bases, and 14 bases lay in between. The CDR3 sequence is CASSDTANRANVLTF. The CDR3 bases are TGTGCCAGCAGTGATACAGCCAACAGGGCCAACGTCCTGACTTTC.

This clonotype was observed a few times. The chain couples TRBV30 to TRBJ2-7; TRBD2 agrees at 8 bases. The CDR3 covers 14 residues. Germline V gene sequence: CDR1 GTSNPN, CDR2 SVGIG (reference sequence). Unmatched junction bases numbered 9, after V lost 5 bases and J lost 3 bases. The DNA of the CDR3 is TGTGCCTGGGGAACGGGGACTAGTCGCTACGAGCAGTACTTC. Protein sequence: CAWGTGTSRYEQYF.

This clonotype came up many times. The chain couples TRBV29-1 to TRBJ2-5; D gene ambiguous. V was trimmed by 4 bases and J by 7 bases, leaving 10 bases between them. Germline loops: CDR1 SQVTM, CDR2 ANQGSEA. CDR3 length: 11 amino acids. In DNA form, the CDR3 reads TGCAGCGTTGTGTCTCGTGCGACCCAGTACTTC. Its protein product is CSVVSRATQYF.

This rearrangement joins TRBV2 to TRBJ2-5; D may correspond to TRBD1 or TRBD2 (6 bases each). Germline V lookup: CDR1 SNHLY, CDR2 FYNNEI. Trimming stripped 10 bases from V and 4 bases from J, with 19 bases between. CDR3 size: 14 residues. CDR3 region: CATKLQGGGETQYF. CDR3 DNA: TGTGCCACCAAATTACAGGGAGGTGGAGAGACCCAGTACTTC.

This clonotype has more than one count but fewer than ten. CDR3 amino acids: CASSQGGKQRYTF. CDR3 DNA: TGTGCCAGCAGCCAAGGGGGTAAACAGCGCTACACCTTC. The chain is built from TRBV3-1 and TRBJ1-2; D is unclear. The length of the CDR3 is 13 residues. Germline V lookup: CDR1 LGHDT, CDR2 YNNKEL (reference sequence). Trimming pared 1 base from V and 9 bases from J, leaving 12 bases between.

This clonotype was observed at least ten times. The chain couples TRBV20-1 to TRBJ1-2, with D hard to call. In germline, CDR1 is DFQATT, CDR2 SNEGSKA (reference sequence). Trimming took off 5 bases at V and 4 bases at J, with 14 bases between the two ends. This CDR3 has 13 residues. The CDR3, as DNA: TGCAGTGCTGGATCGGAGGCTGGCTATGGCTACACCTTC. Amino acid sequence: CSAGSEAGYGYTF.

There are many counts of this clonotype. The V call is TRBV6-6, the J call TRBJ2-7, with 9 bases matching TRBD1. Germline assignment: CDR1 MNHNY and CDR2 SVGAGI (reference sequence). There are 15 residues in the CDR3. With 4 bases clipped from V and 2 bases from J, the junction kept 6 bases outside the gene matches. The CDR3 region is CASSSGQGNAYEQYF. The DNA of the CDR3 is TGTGCCAGCAGTTCCGGACAGGGGAATGCCTACGAGCAGTACTTC.

The genes are TRBV7-3 and TRBJ1-5; possible D gene TRBD1, 6 bases. The length of the CDR3 is 17 residues. V was clipped by 3 bases and J by 4 bases, with 19 bases between them. Germline CDR1 SGHTA, CDR2 FQGTGA. CDR3 loop: CASSFPNTSQGNQPQHF. The CDR3 DNA reads TGTGCCAGCAGCTTCCCCAATACGTCACAGGGTAATCAGCCCCAGCATTTT.

This clonotype was counted a few times. This chain joins TRBV4-3 and TRBJ1-2, with D uncertain. The V end lost 3 bases, the J end lost 1 base, and 6 bases lay between the germline ends. Germline values: CDR1 LGHNA, CDR2 YSLEER. This CDR3 comprises 13 residues. The CDR3 loop reads CASSQDGNYGYTF. The CDR3 DNA reads TGCGCCAGCAGCCAGGACGGTAACTATGGCTACACCTTC.

This clonotype was found a few times. V is TRBV5-6 and J is TRBJ2-1; 9 bases are shared with TRBD1. Germline trimming cut 4 bases from V and 9 bases from J; bases unmatched to any gene: 8. The CDR3 is made up of 14 amino acids. Looked up from germline, CDR1 is SGHDT and CDR2 is YYEEEE. CDR3 DNA: TGTGCCAGCAGCCTTCCACAGGGGGCGGGTGAGCAGTTCTTC. Translation: CASSLPQGAGEQFF.

In this sample, this clonotype turned up a few times. The chain couples TRBV7-9 to TRBJ2-2; D is possibly TRBD1 (6 bases). The V gene lost 4 bases and the J gene lost 6 bases, with 12 bases spanning the gap. The CDR3 is 14 amino acids. CDR1 and CDR2 from the germline V gene are SEHNR and FQNEAQ (reference sequence). This CDR3 reads CASSSLRGSGELFF. As DNA, the CDR3 is TGTGCCAGCAGCTCCCTCAGGGGATCCGGGGAGCTGTTTTTT.

The rearrangement uses TRBV30 and TRBJ2-1; D perhaps matches TRBD1 (5 bases). In germline, CDR1 is GTSNPN, CDR2 SVGIG (reference sequence). Trimming shortened V by 2 bases and J by 4 bases, and 21 bases separated the two germline ends. CDR3 length: 17 amino acids. CDR3 protein: CAWSYQGARDPYNEQFF. Here the CDR3 DNA reads TGTGCCTGGAGTTATCAAGGGGCTAGAGATCCTTACAATGAGCAGTTCTTC.

V gene TRBV5-4 combines with J gene TRBJ2-1, with a weak D call TRBD2 (7 bases). Deletions cut 3 bases from V and 8 bases from J, with 9 bases between. Per the germline V gene, CDR1 is SGHNT and CDR2 is YYREEE (reference sequence). CDR3 length: 12 residues. The CDR3 bases are TGTGCCAGCAGCTGGGGGGGCTATGAGCAGTTCTTC. Amino acid sequence: CASSWGGYEQFF.

This clonotype was counted a few times. V gene TRBV20-1 combines with J gene TRBJ1-6, with 12 bases identical to TRBD1. There are 15 residues in the CDR3. Trimming took 7 bases from V and 6 from J; bases not matched to a gene: 7. Per germline, CDR1 DFQATT and CDR2 SNEGSKA (reference sequence). The CDR3 spells CSVPGQGAANSPLHF. The CDR3 DNA follows: TGCAGTGTCCCGGGACAGGGGGCGGCTAATTCACCCCTCCACTTT.

This chain uses TRBV20-1 with TRBJ2-5, with D perhaps matching TRBD2 (6 bases). Trimming removed 3 bases from V and 1 base from J, with 18 bases in between. The germline gives CDR1 DFQATT, CDR2 SNEGSKA (reference sequence). The CDR3 consists of 16 residues. The CDR3 coding sequence is TGCAGTGCTAGTGGAGGGGCTAGACTACTCCAAGAGACCCAGTACTTC. This encodes CSASGGARLLQETQYF.

This clonotype has a handful of counts. The chain has TRBV9 and TRBJ2-1, with TRBD1 matching over 10 bases. From germline, CDR1 is SGDLS and CDR2 YYNGEE. This CDR3 region has 13 residues. Losses at the gene ends were 3 bases for V and 9 bases for J; bases not matched to a gene: 3. CDR3 nucleotides: TGTGCCAGCAGCGCAGACAGGGGGCGTGAGCAGTTCTTC. Protein product: CASSADRGREQFF.

This clonotype was detected ten times or more. The gene calls are TRBV7-6 and TRBJ1-1, with a tentative D call TRBD1 (5 bases). In germline, CDR1 is SGHVS, CDR2 FNYEAQ. V was pared by 3 bases and J by 8 bases, with 10 bases between. There are 12 residues in the CDR3. The CDR3 coding sequence is TGTGCCAGCAGCTTCGTGGGGGAAGAAGCTTTCTTT. Amino acid sequence: CASSFVGEEAFF.